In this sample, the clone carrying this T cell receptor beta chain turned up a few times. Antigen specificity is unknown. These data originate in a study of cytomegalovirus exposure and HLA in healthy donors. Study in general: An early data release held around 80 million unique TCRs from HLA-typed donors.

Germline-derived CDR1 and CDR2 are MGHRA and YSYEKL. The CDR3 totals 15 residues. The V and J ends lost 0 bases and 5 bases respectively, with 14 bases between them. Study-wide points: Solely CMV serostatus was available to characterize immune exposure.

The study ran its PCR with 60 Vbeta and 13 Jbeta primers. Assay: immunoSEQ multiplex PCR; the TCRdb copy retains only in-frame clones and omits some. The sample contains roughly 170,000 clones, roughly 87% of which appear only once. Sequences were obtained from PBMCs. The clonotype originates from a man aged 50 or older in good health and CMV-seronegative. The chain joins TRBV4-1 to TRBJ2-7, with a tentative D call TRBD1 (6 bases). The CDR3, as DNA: TGCGCCAGCAGCCAAGATGGTCAGGGGTTTAACGAGCAGTACTTC. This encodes CASSQDGQGFNEQYF.